This TCR beta chain was recovered during a study of T cells expressing NK-cell markers. Germline CDR1 is LNHDA and CDR2 is SQIVND (reference sequence). This CDR3 spans 15 amino acids. Generation of TCR beta cDNA was performed by 5'RACE template switching incorporating UMIs. TCRdb re-called the 5' RACE reads; every CDR3 protein appears as one record, without DNA. This repertoire includes 350,000 to 500,000 distinct CDR3 sequences. This chain links TRBV19 with TRBJ2-6; no DNA is available, so the TRBD1 call from TCRdb remains unchecked. This clonotype originated in a woman aged 18-70 years in good health. Sequencing was performed on blood T cells: a sorted CD56 or NKG2C T cell subset, CD4+ or CD8+ T cells, or bulk PBMC T cells (not recorded which). CDR3 sequence reads: CASGQVVLGANVLTF.